Reported below is one TCR beta chain. What it recognizes is unknown. A much larger clonotype is one base distant, so this may be a read error. The data originate from a study of T cells in Graves' hyperthyroidism and ophthalmopathy. Study-level information: Peripheral blood was taken when the disease was first diagnosed, before any treatment began. Study-level results: Most thyroid clonotypes expanded above 0.001 were also detected in blood.

The CDR3 runs 15 residues. Researchers amplified the TCR beta CDR3 regions from RNA transcripts. TCR CDR3 regions were first amplified by RT-PCR with HTBI primers. TCRdb processed the multiplex PCR reads anew with MiXCR; each CDR3 protein has one entry. The sample consists of about 590,000 distinct CDR3 sequences, approximately 15% of them appearing once. In patients aged 18 to 65, hyperthyroidism was newly diagnosed, with duration under 2 months. The chain joins TRBV12-3 or TRBV12-4 to TRBJ2-3, with TRBD2 matching 10 bases. The clonotype comes from a woman aged 25 to 39 with Graves' hyperthyroidism. Sequencing was carried out using blood. CDR3: CASNGAGGGTGTQYF. DNA of the CDR3: TGTGCCAGCAACGGAGCGGGAGGGGGCACAGGTACGCAGTATTTT.